This T cell receptor beta chain was identified in a study of post-analysis software for immune sequencing data. cDNA libraries of TCR beta carried unique molecular identifiers. TCRdb reprocessed the PCR reads with MiXCR, giving one entry per CDR3 protein. The repertoire holds fewer than 850,000 distinct CDR3 sequences, with less than 35% as singletons. CDR3 length equals 14 residues. Trimming removed 6 bases at V and 0 bases at J, with 9 bases between. Per germline, CDR1 ENHRY and CDR2 SYGVKD. This clonotype was seen more than once but under ten times. Its antigen is not identified. General study results and limits: Relative to controls, patients had 4 or 5 TRBV segments at higher frequency, with TRBV5-6, TRBV5-1 and TRBV20-1 among these.

The clonotype comes from a girl aged 10-17 years with multiple sclerosis. The specimen was blood. This chain joins TRBV10-3 and TRBJ1-5, with D unclear. The CDR3 DNA sequence: TGTGCCATCAGGGCAGATAATAGCAATCAGCCCCAGCATTTT. Translating it yields CAIRADNSNQPQHF.